Each of the 32 T cell receptor beta chains below was sequenced from the same sample in a study of shared clonotypes between healthy human individuals. Sequenced by immunoSEQ multiplex PCR; TCRdb stores in-frame clones only, minus some. The sample includes fewer than 600,000 clones, approximately 85% of them seen just once. Sequencing input: PBMCs. The receptors come from a woman in her thirties or forties in good health. Some clones in this sample may be carry-over from other donors' samples.

This clone was counted at least ten times. At one boundary the junction diverges from the germline segment, which might be a read error. The chain has TRBV10-3 and TRBJ1-5, with D possibly TRBD1 on 5 matching bases. This CDR3 has 14 amino acids. Germline CDR1 is ENHRY and CDR2 is SYGVKD. The CDR3 region has the DNA TGTGCCAGCAGTTACGGGACGGAGAATCAGCCCCAGCATTTT. This sequence encodes CASSYGTENQPQHF.

The chain combines TRBV6-5 with TRBJ1-2; D uncertain. The germline V gene has CDR1 MNHEY and CDR2 SVGAGI. V dropped 7 bases and J dropped 3 bases, with 15 bases sitting between them. The length of the CDR3 is 14 residues. The CDR3 DNA reads TGTGCCAGCAAGGGTGGGGAAGGGTACTATGGCTACACCTTC. Protein: CASKGGEGYYGYTF.

The rearrangement joins TRBV11-2 to TRBJ2-1; D may be TRBD2 (6 bases). This CDR3 has 14 amino acids. The V gene lost 7 bases and the J gene lost 8 bases, with 18 bases spanning the gap. Germline CDR1 SGHAT, CDR2 FQNNGV. CDR3 sequence (DNA): TGTGCCAGCACCGGAGGGACTCTAGCTGATGAGCAGTTCTTC. Residues: CASTGGTLADEQFF. Full variable domain (remainder filled in from reference TRBV11-2 and TRBJ2-1): EAGVAQSPRYKIIEKRQSVAFWCNPISGHATLYWYQQILGQGPKLLIQFQNNGVVDDSQLPKDRFSAERLKGVDSTLKIQPAKLEDSAVYLCASTGGTLADEQFFGPGTRLTVL.

This clone was observed once. The chain recombines TRBV15 with TRBJ1-3, with TRBD1 identical over 8 bases. The ends lost 2 bases at V and 3 bases at J; junction bases unmatched: 9. This CDR3 contains 17 residues. Germline-derived CDR1 and CDR2 are LNHNV and YYDKDF (reference sequence). The CDR3 reads CATSRTPTGADGNTIYF. The CDR3 DNA sequence: TGTGCCACCAGCAGAACCCCGACAGGGGCGGATGGAAACACCATATATTTT.

V and J are TRBV2 and TRBJ2-1; 12 positions agree with TRBD2. V shed 4 bases and J 4 bases; nucleotides not matched to a gene: 5. The CDR3 runs to 16 residues. Per germline, CDR1 SNHLY and CDR2 FYNNEI. The CDR3 here is CASSATGTSGYNEQFF. The DNA for the CDR3 is TGTGCCAGCAGTGCCACCGGGACTAGCGGGTACAATGAGCAGTTCTTC.

The chain links TRBV7-9 to TRBJ2-3; 12 positions agree with TRBD2. V shed 0 bases, J shed 6 bases, and the junction held 7 bases outside the gene matches. This CDR3 comprises 17 residues. CDR1 is SEHNR, CDR2 FQNEAQ, per germline (reference sequence). CDR3 DNA: TGTGCCAGCAGCTTAGCCCCGACTAGCGGGAGAGAGGATACGCAGTATTTT. Amino acids: CASSLAPTSGREDTQYF.

The gene calls are TRBV11-2 and TRBJ1-5; 7 nucleotides line up with TRBD1. Unmatched junction bases numbered 11, after V lost 1 base and J lost 5 bases. The length of the CDR3 is 17 residues. Germline CDR1 and CDR2: SGHAT and FQNNGV. CDR3 in amino acids: CASSLGTGGRFDQPQHF. CDR3 DNA: TGTGCCAGCAGCTTAGGGACAGGCGGCAGATTTGATCAGCCCCAGCATTTT.

The chain combines TRBV5-4 with TRBJ1-6; D gene unclear. Deletions cut 4 bases from V and 8 bases from J, with 13 bases between. The length of the CDR3 is 14 residues. CDR1 and CDR2 from the germline V gene are SGHNT and YYREEE (reference sequence). CDR3 nucleotide sequence: TGTGCCAGCAGCCCGAGTGGCTCCTATTCACCCCTCCACTTT. Protein sequence: CASSPSGSYSPLHF.

The chain employs TRBV7-9 and TRBJ2-3; D may match TRBD1 or TRBD2 (5 bases each). The germline V and J ends were trimmed by 0 bases and 7 bases, with 14 bases remaining between them. CDR1 is SEHNR, CDR2 FQNEAQ, per germline (reference sequence). The length of the CDR3 is 15 residues. The CDR3 nucleotides are TGTGCCAGCAGCTTAGCTGGGACGGCCCGAAATACGCAGTATTTT. Protein: CASSLAGTARNTQYF.

This clone was counted once. This rearrangement joins TRBV5-8 to TRBJ2-7; D might be TRBD1 (6 bases). CDR1 is SGHTS and CDR2 is YDEGEE in the germline V gene. The CDR3 is 13 residues long. With 2 bases removed from V and 6 bases from J, the gap between germline ends came to 12 bases. CDR3: CASSFPGTPEQYF. CDR3 DNA: TGTGCCAGCAGCTTTCCCGGGACACCCGAGCAGTACTTC.

This clone was recorded a few times. The V call is TRBV7-9, the J call TRBJ2-1, with 10 bases aligning to TRBD2. Germline values: CDR1 SEHNR, CDR2 FQNEAQ (reference sequence). This CDR3 is 15 amino acids long. After removal of 6 bases from V and 3 bases from J, the junction contained 5 bases not matched to a gene. CDR3 in amino acids: CASSYSGRNYNEQFF. In nucleotides, the CDR3 is TGTGCCAGCAGTTATAGCGGGAGGAACTACAATGAGCAGTTCTTC.

The rearrangement joins TRBV6-1 to TRBJ2-5; 10 bases align to TRBD1. Trimming cost V 8 bases and J 4 bases; bases outside gene matches: 7. Germline loops: CDR1 MNHNS, CDR2 SASEGT. This CDR3 contains 14 residues. In nucleotides, the CDR3 is TGTGCCAGCGGAGGGACAGGGGCACGAGAGACCCAGTACTTC. It codes for CASGGTGARETQYF.

The gene calls are TRBV7-2 and TRBJ1-2; 9 bases agree with TRBD1. V lost 4 bases to trimming and J lost 1 base; unmatched junction nucleotides: 4. Germline values: CDR1 SGHTA, CDR2 FQGNSA. This CDR3 is built from 15 residues. The CDR3: CASSSRQGGNYGYTF. The DNA of the CDR3 is TGTGCCAGCAGCTCCAGACAGGGGGGTAACTATGGCTACACCTTC.

The chain is built from TRBV7-9 and TRBJ1-2, with 8 bases matching TRBD1. The CDR3 is 14 residues long. Germline loops: CDR1 SEHNR, CDR2 FQNEAQ (reference sequence). Trimming at V came to 5 bases and at J to 2 bases, leaving 4 bases not matched to a gene. CDR3 amino acids: CASSPRTGNYGYTF. Here the CDR3 DNA reads TGTGCCAGCAGCCCCCGGACAGGGAACTATGGCTACACCTTC.

V gene TRBV5-1 combines with J gene TRBJ2-1; tentative D call: TRBD2 (5 bases). There are 14 residues in the CDR3. V lost 0 bases, J lost 15 bases, and 19 bases lay in between. Germline V gives CDR1 SGHRS, CDR2 YFSETQ. The CDR3 nucleotides are TGCGCCAGCAGCTTGGCCTCTAGCTTCTGGTTTCGGTTCTTC. This gives the protein CASSLASSFWFRFF.

This clone showed up just once. It is likely a read error: a sequence one base away is far more abundant. The chain combines TRBV27 with TRBJ1-2; D is unresolved. Germline-derived CDR1 and CDR2 are MNHEY and SMNVEV (reference sequence). This CDR3 is 12 amino acids long. CDR3 coding DNA: TGTGCCCGCAGGTTCGGATCGGGTGGCTACACCTTC. It encodes CARRFGSGGYTF.

This clone was seen once. This chain joins TRBV18 and TRBJ1-1; 10 nucleotides agree with TRBD1. The junction had 18 bases not matched to a gene; V was cut back by 6 bases and J by 5 bases. CDR1 and CDR2 from the germline V gene are KGHSH and LQKENI. This CDR3 is built from 18 residues. CDR3 nucleotide sequence: TGTGCCAGCTCGAGTCTGACAGGGGGCGCGGCGGGTAGGACTGAAGCTTTCTTT. Translated: CASSSLTGGAAGRTEAFF.

V is TRBV6-1 and J is TRBJ2-1; 7 positions agree with TRBD2. Per the germline V gene, CDR1 is MNHNS and CDR2 is SASEGT. The ends lost 2 bases at V and 3 bases at J; junction bases unmatched: 4. This CDR3 has 15 residues. CDR3 nucleotide sequence: TGTGCCAGCAGTGAATCGGCGGGAGACTACAATGAGCAGTTCTTC. This encodes CASSESAGDYNEQFF.

V and J are TRBV4-1 and TRBJ1-4; D not certain. Germline V gene lookup returns CDR1 MGHRA and CDR2 YSYEKL. The CDR3 loop spans 16 amino acids. V was clipped by 5 bases and J by 3 bases, with 16 bases between them. The CDR3 sequence is CASSIRLGEANEKLFF. DNA of the CDR3: TGCGCCAGCAGCATCAGGCTGGGCGAGGCTAATGAAAAACTGTTTTTT.

J is TRBJ2-2 and V is TRBV7-2; 9 nucleotides line up with TRBD1. The CDR3 covers 15 residues. Germline V gene sequence: CDR1 SGHTA, CDR2 FQGNSA. The V segment lost 5 bases and the J segment 6 bases; nucleotides outside the gene matches: 7. This chain's CDR3 is CASSRGTGLPGELFF. In DNA, the CDR3 is TGTGCCAGCAGCCGGGGGACAGGGCTTCCCGGGGAGCTGTTTTTT.

This chain links TRBV6-1 with TRBJ2-7; 10 nucleotides agree with TRBD1. CDR3 length equals 15 residues. Trimming at V came to 6 bases and at J to 3 bases, leaving 8 bases not matched to a gene. The V gene's germline CDR1 is MNHNS and CDR2 SASEGT. CDR3 DNA sequence: TGTGCCAGCAGGGAGGGACAGGGGCTTTTCTACGAGCAGTACTTC. Residues: CASREGQGLFYEQYF.

The chain carries TRBV28 and TRBJ1-1; 8 bases map to TRBD1. Germline values: CDR1 MDHEN, CDR2 SYDVKM. V dropped 6 bases and J dropped 2; count of bases not matched to a gene: 2. The CDR3 extends over 13 amino acids. CDR3 protein: CASSRGPNTEAFF. Here the CDR3 DNA reads TGTGCCAGCAGCAGGGGGCCAAACACTGAAGCTTTCTTT.

The count of this clone is one. V is TRBV18 and J is TRBJ2-1; 7 bases align to TRBD2. This CDR3 is 14 amino acids long. J gave up 3 bases and V 2 bases, and 1 base lay outside the gene matches. From germline, CDR1 is KGHSH and CDR2 LQKENI. CDR3 loop: CASSPGTIYNEQFF. CDR3 bases: TGTGCCAGCTCACCAGGGACTATCTACAATGAGCAGTTCTTC. The full variable domain, completed using reference TRBV18 and TRBJ2-1, is NAGVMQNPRHLVRRRGQEARLRCSPMKGHSHVYWYRQLPEEGLKFMVYLQKENIIDESGMPKERFSAEFPKEGPSILRIQQVVRGDSAAYFCASSPGTIYNEQFFGPGTRLTVL.

This rearrangement joins TRBV7-2 to TRBJ2-7; D is unclear. The V and J ends lost 0 bases and 3 bases respectively, with 6 bases between them. Germline CDR1 reads SGHTA; CDR2 reads FQGNSA. The CDR3 has 13 amino acids. CDR3 nucleotide sequence: TGTGCCAGCAGCTTAGCGGCAGGCTACGAGCAGTACTTC. This encodes CASSLAAGYEQYF.

V and J are TRBV5-1 and TRBJ2-1; no firm D call. There are 12 residues in the CDR3. Germline V lookup: CDR1 SGHRS, CDR2 YFSETQ. V shed 4 bases and J shed 1 base, with 3 bases lying between them. CDR3 nucleotides: TGCGCCAGCAGCATTTCCTACAATGAGCAGTTCTTC. Translated, it gives CASSISYNEQFF.

This chain joins TRBV25-1 and TRBJ2-1, with D possibly being TRBD2 (5 bases). The CDR3 loop spans 16 amino acids. CDR1 MGHDK and CDR2 SYGVNS come from the germline V gene. Trimming took 5 bases from V and 1 from J, leaving 15 bases between them. In DNA form, the CDR3 reads TGTGCCAGCAGTTACCCTCACGGAGGTTCCTACAATGAGCAGTTCTTC. Protein product: CASSYPHGGSYNEQFF.

This clone appeared a single time. V and J are TRBV7-2 and TRBJ1-3, with 10 bases matching TRBD1. Germline CDR1 reads SGHTA; CDR2 reads FQGNSA. The CDR3 covers 16 residues. The V segment lost 5 bases and the J segment 4 bases; nucleotides outside the gene matches: 8. The CDR3: CASSPKGQGVGNTIYF. The CDR3 coding sequence is TGTGCCAGCAGCCCGAAAGGACAGGGGGTGGGAAACACCATATATTTT.

The rearrangement uses TRBV5-8 and TRBJ2-1; possibly TRBD2 for D (5 bases). V was trimmed by 0 bases and J by 9 bases, leaving 10 bases between them. CDR3 length: 13 amino acids. Germline V lookup: CDR1 SGHTS, CDR2 YDEGEE. CDR3 DNA: TGTGCCAGCAGCTTGGGACTAAGTTTTGAGCAGTTCTTC. Its protein is CASSLGLSFEQFF.

J is TRBJ2-7 and V is TRBV20-1; weak D call: TRBD2 (5 bases). Germline CDR1 reads DFQATT; CDR2 reads SNEGSKA (reference sequence). V was trimmed by 2 bases and J by 7 bases, leaving 9 bases between them. This CDR3 comprises 11 residues. The CDR3: CSARPGEEQYF. CDR3 DNA sequence: TGCAGTGCTAGACCCGGGGAAGAGCAGTACTTC.

V gene TRBV19 combines with J gene TRBJ2-7; D is ambiguous. CDR1 LNHDA and CDR2 SQIVND come from the germline V gene (reference sequence). CDR3 length: 14 residues. V was shortened by 5 bases and J by 2 bases, with 13 bases between the two germline ends. The CDR3 nucleotides read TGTGCCAGTAGTCCAGAAGACGGCCCCTACGAGCAGTACTTC. Translating it yields CASSPEDGPYEQYF. The full variable domain, with the rest looked up from reference TRBV19 and TRBJ2-7, is DGGITQSPKYLFRKEGQNVTLSCEQNLNHDAMYWYRQDPGQGLRLIYYSQIVNDFQKGDIAEGYSVSREKKESFPLTVTSAQKNPTAFYLCASSPEDGPYEQYFGPGTRLTVT.

J is TRBJ1-1 and V is TRBV28; a possible D gene is TRBD1 (6 bases). CDR1 and CDR2 (germline): MDHEN, SYDVKM. The germline V and J ends were trimmed by 1 base and 4 bases, with 13 bases remaining between them. CDR3 length: 15 residues. The CDR3 loop reads CASSLSGGPGTEAFF. CDR3 DNA: TGTGCCAGCAGTTTATCGGGGGGGCCGGGCACTGAAGCTTTCTTT.

The rearrangement joins TRBV10-3 to TRBJ2-5; TRBD1 might be the D (6 bases). Trimming removed 6 bases at V and 2 bases at J, with 10 bases between. Germline V gene lookup returns CDR1 ENHRY and CDR2 SYGVKD. CDR3 length: 13 residues. In DNA form, the CDR3 reads TGTGCCATCAGAAATGACAGGCAAGAGACCCAGTACTTC. It codes for CAIRNDRQETQYF.